Below are 30 T cell receptor beta chains sequenced from a single sample in a study of blood T cell repertoires in COVID-19. Repertoires were generated with immunoSEQ multiplex PCR, while TCRdb's copy carries only in-frame clones and drops some. This sample carries 200,000 or so clones, about 90% of them seen once, and the ten largest clones take around 8%. The source material was PBMCs or T cells enriched from blood (not recorded which). All receptors derive from a woman younger than 30 who had recovered from COVID-19.

V gene TRBV6-5 combines with J gene TRBJ1-2; TRBD1 agrees at 9 bases. This CDR3 comprises 14 residues. Germline-derived CDR1 and CDR2 are MNHEY and SVGAGI. With 6 bases clipped from V and 4 bases from J, the junction kept 6 bases outside the gene matches. The CDR3 DNA is TGTGCCAGCAGCAAGGACAGGGGCGCCTATGGCTACACCTTC. It is translated as CASSKDRGAYGYTF.

This chain links TRBV10-3 with TRBJ2-7; 8 bases fit TRBD1. This CDR3 spans 14 amino acids. After removal of 6 bases from V and 1 base from J, the junction contained 5 bases not matched to a gene. Germline values: CDR1 ENHRY, CDR2 SYGVKD. This chain's CDR3 is CAISGQGMSYEQYF. The CDR3 nucleotides read TGTGCCATCAGCGGACAGGGAATGTCCTACGAGCAGTACTTC.

This chain uses TRBV27 with TRBJ1-1; 8 bases are shared with TRBD1. Unmatched junction bases numbered 6, after V lost 11 bases and J lost 4 bases. Germline loops: CDR1 MNHEY, CDR2 SMNVEV (reference sequence). The CDR3 is 12 residues long. The CDR3 nucleotides read TGTGCCGCCAGGGGGCAGTTCACTGAAGCTTTCTTT. This translates into CAARGQFTEAFF.

The V call is TRBV9, the J call TRBJ2-7; TRBD2 aligns across 11 bases. Germline V gene lookup returns CDR1 SGDLS and CDR2 YYNGEE. The CDR3 extends over 15 amino acids. V dropped 4 bases and J dropped 0; count of bases not matched to a gene: 3. The CDR3 region has the DNA TGTGCCAGCAGCCCCACTAGCGGGAGCTCCTACGAGCAGTACTTC. Protein: CASSPTSGSSYEQYF. Looking up the rest from reference TRBV9 and TRBJ2-7 gives the full variable domain: DSGVTQTPKHLITATGQRVTLRCSPRSGDLSVYWYQQSLDQGLQFLIQYYNGEERAKGNILERFSAQQFPDLHSELNLSSLELGDSALYFCASSPTSGSSYEQYFGPGTRLTVT.

The chain combines TRBV6-5 with TRBJ2-5; the match to TRBD2 covers 11 bases. Trimming removed 6 bases from V and 7 bases from J; junction bases left unmatched: 10. This CDR3 has 15 residues. CDR1 MNHEY and CDR2 SVGAGI come from the germline V gene. This CDR3 is CASRGSGGGSRTQYF. CDR3 nucleotides: TGTGCCAGCAGAGGTAGCGGGGGGGGGTCACGGACCCAGTACTTC.

The gene calls are TRBV7-2 and TRBJ2-7, with D unclear. Germline loops: CDR1 SGHTA, CDR2 FQGNSA. V was pared by 1 base and J by 4 bases, with 8 bases between. CDR3 length: 13 amino acids. The chain's CDR3 is CASSLENGYEQYF. CDR3 coding DNA: TGTGCCAGCAGCTTAGAAAACGGTTACGAGCAGTACTTC.

This chain joins TRBV20-1 and TRBJ1-5; the D is unclear. The CDR3 totals 11 residues. Trimming shortened V by 5 bases and J by 9 bases, and 11 bases separated the two germline ends. Germline CDR1 and CDR2: DFQATT and SNEGSKA (reference sequence). The CDR3 DNA sequence: TGCAGTGCTTACGGGAACGGGCCCCAGCATTTT. Its protein is CSAYGNGPQHF.

V is TRBV5-5 and J is TRBJ2-7; tentatively, D is TRBD2 (6 bases). Per germline, CDR1 SGHKS and CDR2 YYEKEE (reference sequence). Trimming left V 4 bases short and J 3 bases short, with 14 bases between. This CDR3 contains 14 residues. CDR3 DNA: TGTGCCAGCAGCCAAGCTCTGGACTACTACGAGCAGTACTTC. Protein product: CASSQALDYYEQYF.

The V gene is TRBV7-3, the J gene TRBJ2-5, with unresolved D. Trimming stripped 5 bases from V and 1 base from J, with 8 bases between. The length of the CDR3 is 13 residues. Per germline, CDR1 SGHTA and CDR2 FQGTGA. The CDR3 DNA reads TGTGCCAGCAGCCTCTCCCTCCAAGAGACCCAGTACTTC. Protein product: CASSLSLQETQYF.

The chain recombines TRBV29-1 with TRBJ2-5; a possible D gene is TRBD1 (6 bases). The V gene's germline CDR1 is SQVTM and CDR2 ANQGSEA. V was clipped by 6 bases and J by 3 bases, with 17 bases between them. The CDR3 consists of 14 residues. The CDR3 here is CSVEDSNTKETQYF. CDR3 in DNA: TGCAGCGTGGAGGACAGTAATACTAAAGAGACCCAGTACTTC.

The CDR3 sequence: CASSFSREQPQHF. CDR3 nucleotide sequence: TGTGCCAGCAGCTTCTCGAGGGAACAACCCCAGCATTTT. The V call is TRBV5-6, the J call TRBJ1-5, with no clear D. The CDR3 runs to 13 residues. The germline CDR1 and CDR2 sequences are SGHDT and YYEEEE. Trimming stripped 2 bases from V and 10 bases from J, with 13 bases between.

The CDR3 DNA reads TGTGCCAGCAGCCAAACAGGAAATTCACCCCTCCACTTT. Amino acid sequence: CASSQTGNSPLHF. The J gene is TRBJ1-6, the V gene TRBV9; D perhaps matches TRBD1 (5 bases). Germline V CDR1 and CDR2: SGDLS, YYNGEE. The V end lost 4 bases, the J end lost 7 bases, and 9 bases lay between the germline ends. The CDR3 has 13 amino acids. The full variable domain, its missing parts supplied by reference TRBV9 and TRBJ1-6, is DSGVTQTPKHLITATGQRVTLRCSPRSGDLSVYWYQQSLDQGLQFLIQYYNGEERAKGNILERFSAQQFPDLHSELNLSSLELGDSALYFCASSQTGNSPLHFGNGTRLTVT.

The V call is TRBV5-1, the J call TRBJ1-1; 8 nucleotides line up with TRBD1. The CDR3 contains 14 residues. In germline, CDR1 is SGHRS, CDR2 YFSETQ. With V trimmed by 3 bases and J by 7 bases, 8 bases remained unmatched. CDR3 residues: CASSSDRELGEAFF. The CDR3 DNA sequence: TGCGCCAGCAGCTCGGACAGGGAATTGGGTGAAGCTTTCTTT.

The CDR3 sequence: CASSPAGTSGGNTQYF. CDR3 DNA: TGTGCCAGCTCACCTGCCGGGACTAGCGGGGGGAATACGCAGTATTTT. The V call is TRBV18, the J call TRBJ2-3, with 15 bases matching TRBD2. V lost 3 bases, J lost 7 bases, and 5 bases stayed unmatched. Germline assignment: CDR1 KGHSH and CDR2 LQKENI. This CDR3 region has 16 residues. Complete variable domain (other parts from reference TRBV18 and TRBJ2-3): NAGVMQNPRHLVRRRGQEARLRCSPMKGHSHVYWYRQLPEEGLKFMVYLQKENIIDESGMPKERFSAEFPKEGPSILRIQQVVRGDSAAYFCASSPAGTSGGNTQYFGPGTRLTVL.

The chain links TRBV16 to TRBJ1-2; D remains unclear. Trimming pared 1 base from V and 0 bases from J, leaving 9 bases between. The CDR3 covers 15 residues. Germline values: CDR1 KGHSY, CDR2 FQNENV. CDR3 nucleotides: TGTGCCAGCAGCCAATATGAGGGAGCTAACTATGGCTACACCTTC. Protein product: CASSQYEGANYGYTF.

The rearrangement joins TRBV28 to TRBJ2-1; 8 bases line up with TRBD1. Germline trimming cut 3 bases from V and 12 bases from J; bases unmatched to any gene: 10. The CDR3 loop spans 14 amino acids. Germline assignment: CDR1 MDHEN and CDR2 SYDVKM. CDR3 in DNA: TGTGCCAGCAGTTTGAGGCAGGGGGCGATGTGGCAGTTCTTC. Translation gives CASSLRQGAMWQFF.

This rearrangement joins TRBV11-2 to TRBJ2-3, with 9 nucleotides matching TRBD2. The germline V gene encodes CDR1 SGHAT and CDR2 FQNNGV. J gave up 2 bases and V 1 base, and 10 bases lay outside the gene matches. This CDR3 has 18 amino acids. Here the CDR3 DNA reads TGTGCCAGCAGCTTAGCCTTTCCGACTAGCGGCCTCACAGATACGCAGTATTTT. Amino acids: CASSLAFPTSGLTDTQYF.

The chain recombines TRBV5-1 with TRBJ2-6; 7 nucleotides match TRBD1. The CDR3 consists of 15 residues. J lost 2 bases, V lost 2 bases, and 1 base had no gene match. From germline, CDR1 is SGHRS and CDR2 YFSETQ. The CDR3 loop is CASSFTGAGANVLTF. The DNA for the CDR3 is TGCGCCAGCAGCTTCACAGGGGCTGGGGCCAACGTCCTGACTTTC.

The DNA of the CDR3 is TGTGCCACACAGACAGGGGTCTACGAGCAGTACTTC. Translating gives CATQTGVYEQYF. The rearrangement joins TRBV6-5 to TRBJ2-7; 8 bases are shared with TRBD1. Germline lookup yields CDR1 MNHEY and CDR2 SVGAGI. The V segment lost 10 bases and the J segment 3 bases; nucleotides outside the gene matches: 5. The CDR3 runs to 12 residues.

This chain joins TRBV27 and TRBJ1-6; D remains ambiguous. There are 13 residues in the CDR3. With 3 bases removed from V and 8 bases from J, the gap between germline ends came to 8 bases. The germline V gene has CDR1 MNHEY and CDR2 SMNVEV (reference sequence). CDR3 bases: TGTGCCAGCAGTTTCTTGGGAGATTCACCCCTCCACTTT. This gives the protein CASSFLGDSPLHF.

The rearrangement joins TRBV5-1 to TRBJ2-5; 11 positions agree with TRBD1. Germline V gene data show CDR1 as SGHRS and CDR2 as YFSETQ. The trim removed 5 bases at V and 5 bases at J, leaving 8 bases unmatched. CDR3 size: 15 residues. The DNA for the CDR3 is TGCGCCAGCAGAGCCGGGACAGGGGGTCAGGAGACCCAGTACTTC. It codes for CASRAGTGGQETQYF.

The chain has TRBV6-6 and TRBJ1-5; 7 bases map to TRBD1. After removal of 2 bases from V and 0 bases from J, the junction contained 4 bases not matched to a gene. Looked up from germline, CDR1 is MNHNY and CDR2 is SVGAGI (reference sequence). CDR3 length: 16 residues. CDR3 sequence (DNA): TGTGCCAGCAGTTACCTCGGGACAGATAGCAATCAGCCCCAGCATTTT. This sequence encodes CASSYLGTDSNQPQHF.

V is TRBV12-3 or TRBV12-4 and J is TRBJ2-1, with a possible D match to TRBD2 (5 bases). This CDR3 spans 11 amino acids. The V and J ends lost 3 bases and 13 bases respectively, with 10 bases between them. The CDR3 sequence: CASSLSGIQFF. The CDR3 DNA follows: TGTGCCAGCAGTTTGAGCGGTATCCAGTTCTTC.

Comments on this clone: Additional DNA sequences in this sample encode the identical CDR3. This chain joins TRBV5-1 and TRBJ2-5; tentatively, D is TRBD1 (6 bases). V lost 0 bases and J lost 1, with 7 bases in between. This CDR3 has 14 residues. Germline-derived CDR1 and CDR2 are SGHRS and YFSETQ. CDR3 sequence reads: CASSLGTAQETQYF. CDR3 DNA: TGCGCCAGCAGCTTGGGGACAGCCCAAGAGACCCAGTACTTC.

The CDR3 here is CASSSQYSNQPQHF. The CDR3 DNA is TGTGCCAGTAGTTCACAATATAGCAATCAGCCCCAGCATTTT. This chain joins TRBV19 and TRBJ1-5, with D uncertain. Looked up from germline, CDR1 is LNHDA and CDR2 is SQIVND (reference sequence). The germline V and J ends were trimmed by 5 bases and 0 bases, with 8 bases remaining between them. The CDR3 consists of 14 residues.

The chain recombines TRBV24-1 with TRBJ1-2; 9 bases match TRBD1. CDR3 length: 14 residues. The V gene's germline CDR1 is KGHDR and CDR2 SFDVKD. Losses at the gene ends were 3 bases for V and 6 bases for J; bases not matched to a gene: 4. The CDR3 nucleotides are TGTGCCACCAGTGATCACAGACAGGGGGATGGCTACACCTTC. It yields the protein CATSDHRQGDGYTF.

The J gene is TRBJ2-6, the V gene TRBV5-4; D perhaps matches TRBD2 (5 bases). Germline CDR1 SGHNT, CDR2 YYREEE (reference sequence). CDR3 length: 15 amino acids. The V gene lost 2 bases and the J gene lost 4 bases, with 10 bases spanning the gap. Here the CDR3 reads CASSFDGVGANVLTF. DNA for the CDR3: TGTGCCAGCAGCTTTGACGGGGTCGGGGCCAACGTCCTGACTTTC.

The chain recombines TRBV2 with TRBJ2-7, with 12 bases that match TRBD2. The germline gives CDR1 SNHLY, CDR2 FYNNEI. There are 13 residues in the CDR3. V lost 5 bases and J lost 5; bases outside the gene matches: 1. The CDR3 reads CASSRLAGDEQYF. The CDR3 DNA reads TGTGCCAGCAGTCGACTAGCGGGGGACGAGCAGTACTTC.

V usage is TRBV2 and J usage is TRBJ2-1, with 9 bases aligning to TRBD2. The V and J ends lost 5 bases and 2 bases, in that order; junction bases with no gene match: 7. The CDR3 totals 16 residues. CDR1 is SNHLY and CDR2 is FYNNEI in the germline V gene. The CDR3 bases are TGTGCCAGCAGTACCTCCTGGACTAGCGCCTACAATGAGCAGTTCTTC. Protein sequence: CASSTSWTSAYNEQFF. Based on the CDR3 plus reference TRBV2 and TRBJ2-1, the full variable domain is EPEVTQTPSHQVTQMGQEVILRCVPISNHLYFYWYRQILGQKVEFLVSFYNNEISEKSEIFDDQFSVERPDGSNFTLKIRSTKLEDSAMYFCASSTSWTSAYNEQFFGPGTRLTVL.

This chain connects TRBV30 to TRBJ1-5; D gene uncertain. In germline, CDR1 is GTSNPN, CDR2 SVGIG (reference sequence). The CDR3 is 14 amino acids. V lost 2 bases to trimming and J lost 3 bases, with 11 bases between them. CDR3 bases: TGTGCCTGGAGTTTCAGGTATTCCAATCAGCCCCAGCATTTT. This gives the protein CAWSFRYSNQPQHF.